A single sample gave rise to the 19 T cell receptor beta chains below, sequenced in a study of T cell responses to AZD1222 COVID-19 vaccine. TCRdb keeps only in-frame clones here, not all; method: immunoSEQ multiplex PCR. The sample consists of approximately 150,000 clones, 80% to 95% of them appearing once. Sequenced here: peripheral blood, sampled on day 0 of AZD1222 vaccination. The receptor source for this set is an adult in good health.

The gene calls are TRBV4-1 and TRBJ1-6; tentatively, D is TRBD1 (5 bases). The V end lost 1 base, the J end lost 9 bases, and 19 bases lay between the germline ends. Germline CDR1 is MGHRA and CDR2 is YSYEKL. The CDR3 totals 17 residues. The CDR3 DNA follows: TGCGCCAGCAGCCAAGGACACCAGGGCGTAAAGATTTCACCCCTCCACTTT. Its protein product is CASSQGHQGVKISPLHF.

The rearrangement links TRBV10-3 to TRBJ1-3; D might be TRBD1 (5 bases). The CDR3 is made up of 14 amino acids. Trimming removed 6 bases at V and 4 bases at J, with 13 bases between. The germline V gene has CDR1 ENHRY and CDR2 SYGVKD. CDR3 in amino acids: CAIRRGRTGNTIYF. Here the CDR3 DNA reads TGTGCCATCAGAAGGGGACGGACGGGAAACACCATATATTTT.

The CDR3: CAISARVPHYNEQFF. CDR3 nucleotide sequence: TGTGCCATCAGTGCTCGGGTACCCCACTACAATGAGCAGTTCTTC. This chain uses TRBV10-3 with TRBJ2-1; D is ambiguous. V gave up 4 bases and J gave up 3 bases, with 13 bases separating them. CDR1 is ENHRY, CDR2 SYGVKD, per germline. The CDR3 is 15 residues long.

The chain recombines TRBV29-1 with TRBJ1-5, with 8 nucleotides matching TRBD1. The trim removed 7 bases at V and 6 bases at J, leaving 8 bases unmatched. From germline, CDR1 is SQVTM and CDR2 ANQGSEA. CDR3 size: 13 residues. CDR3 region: CSAEQGVGQPQHF. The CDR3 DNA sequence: TGCAGCGCCGAACAGGGGGTCGGTCAGCCCCAGCATTTT.

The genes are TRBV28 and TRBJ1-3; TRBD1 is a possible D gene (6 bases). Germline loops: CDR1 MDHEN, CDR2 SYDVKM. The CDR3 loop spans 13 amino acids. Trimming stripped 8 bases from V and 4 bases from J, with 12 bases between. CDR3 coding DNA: TGTGCCAGCGCAGGGGCGCCGGGAAACACCATATATTTT. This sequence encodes CASAGAPGNTIYF.

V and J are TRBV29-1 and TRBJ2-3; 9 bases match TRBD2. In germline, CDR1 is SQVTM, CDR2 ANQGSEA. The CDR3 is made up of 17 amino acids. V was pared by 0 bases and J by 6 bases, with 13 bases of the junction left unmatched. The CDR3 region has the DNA TGCAGCGTTGAAGATCTTAGCGGGAGCTTGTCATGGGATACGCAGTATTTT. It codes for CSVEDLSGSLSWDTQYF.

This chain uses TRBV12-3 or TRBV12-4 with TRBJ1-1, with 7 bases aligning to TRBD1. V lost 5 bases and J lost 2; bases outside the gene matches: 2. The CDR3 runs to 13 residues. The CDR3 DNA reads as TGTGCCAGCAGTCGACAGGGCAACACTGAAGCTTTCTTT. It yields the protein CASSRQGNTEAFF.

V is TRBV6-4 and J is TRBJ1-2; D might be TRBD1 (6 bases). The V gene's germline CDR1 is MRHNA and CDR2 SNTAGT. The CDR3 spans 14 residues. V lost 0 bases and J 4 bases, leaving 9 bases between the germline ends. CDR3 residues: CASSDSAGAYGYTF. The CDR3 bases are TGTGCCAGCAGTGACTCGGCAGGGGCCTATGGCTACACCTTC.

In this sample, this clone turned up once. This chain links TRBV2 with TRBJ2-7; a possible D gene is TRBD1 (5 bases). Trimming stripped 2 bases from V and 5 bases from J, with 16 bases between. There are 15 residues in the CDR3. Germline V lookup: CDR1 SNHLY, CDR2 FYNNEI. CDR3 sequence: CASSEWAGSADEQYF. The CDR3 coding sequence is TGTGCCAGCAGTGAATGGGCAGGGTCGGCTGACGAGCAGTACTTC.

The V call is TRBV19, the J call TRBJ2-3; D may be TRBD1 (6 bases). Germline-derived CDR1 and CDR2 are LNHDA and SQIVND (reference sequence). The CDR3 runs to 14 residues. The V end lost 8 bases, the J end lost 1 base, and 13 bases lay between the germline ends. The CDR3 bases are TGTGCCAGTGCGACAGGTGTCGGCACAGATACGCAGTATTTT. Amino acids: CASATGVGTDTQYF.

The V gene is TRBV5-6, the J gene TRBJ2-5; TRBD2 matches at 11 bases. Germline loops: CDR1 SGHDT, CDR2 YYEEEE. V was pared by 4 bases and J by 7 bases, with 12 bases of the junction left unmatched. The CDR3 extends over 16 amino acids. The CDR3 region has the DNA TGTGCCAGCAGCCAACTAGCGGGGGTCCGGATCGGGACCCAGTACTTC. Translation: CASSQLAGVRIGTQYF. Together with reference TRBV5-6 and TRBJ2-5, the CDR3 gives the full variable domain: DAGVTQSPTHLIKTRGQQVTLRCSPKSGHDTVSWYQQALGQGPQFIFQYYEEEERQRGNFPDRFSGHQFPNYSSELNVNALLLGDSALYLCASSQLAGVRIGTQYFGPGTRLLVL.

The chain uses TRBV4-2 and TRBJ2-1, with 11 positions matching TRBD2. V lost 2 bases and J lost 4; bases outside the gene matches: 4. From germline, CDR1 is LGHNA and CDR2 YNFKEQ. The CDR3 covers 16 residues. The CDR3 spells CASSQPGTSGYNEQFF. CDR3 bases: TGTGCCAGCAGCCAACCGGGGACTAGCGGATACAATGAGCAGTTCTTC.

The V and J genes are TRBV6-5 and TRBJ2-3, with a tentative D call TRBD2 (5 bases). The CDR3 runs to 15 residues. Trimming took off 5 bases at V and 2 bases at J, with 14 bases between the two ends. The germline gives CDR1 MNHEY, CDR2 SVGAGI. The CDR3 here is CASSKDGVDTDTQYF. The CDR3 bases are TGTGCCAGCAGTAAGGACGGGGTTGACACAGATACGCAGTATTTT.

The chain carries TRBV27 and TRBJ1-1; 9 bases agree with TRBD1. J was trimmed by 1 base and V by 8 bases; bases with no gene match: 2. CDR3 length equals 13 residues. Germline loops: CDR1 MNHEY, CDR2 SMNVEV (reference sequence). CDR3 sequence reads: CASQGQGNTEAFF. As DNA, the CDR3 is TGTGCCAGCCAGGGACAGGGGAACACTGAAGCTTTCTTT.

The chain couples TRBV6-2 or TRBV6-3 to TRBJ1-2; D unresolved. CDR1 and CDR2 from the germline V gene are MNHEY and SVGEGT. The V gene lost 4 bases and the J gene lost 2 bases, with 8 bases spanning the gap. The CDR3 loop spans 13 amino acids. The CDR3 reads CASSLRGNYGYTF. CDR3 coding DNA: TGTGCCAGCAGTTTACGTGGGAACTATGGCTACACCTTC.

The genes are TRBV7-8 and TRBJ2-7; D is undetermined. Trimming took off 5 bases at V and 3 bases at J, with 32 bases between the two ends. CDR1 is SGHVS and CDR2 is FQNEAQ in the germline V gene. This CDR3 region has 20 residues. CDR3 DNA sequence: TGTGCCAGCAGCCTATGGGCTCTAGAGTGGGCTAGTCCCACCTACTACGAGCAGTACTTC. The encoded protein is CASSLWALEWASPTYYEQYF.

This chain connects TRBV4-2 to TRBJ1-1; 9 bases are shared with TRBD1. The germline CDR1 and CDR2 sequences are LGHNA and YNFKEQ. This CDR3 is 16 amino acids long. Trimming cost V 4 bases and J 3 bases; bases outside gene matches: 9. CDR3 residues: CASSPPGTGRDTEAFF. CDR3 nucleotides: TGTGCCAGCAGCCCTCCCGGGACAGGGAGGGACACTGAAGCTTTCTTT.

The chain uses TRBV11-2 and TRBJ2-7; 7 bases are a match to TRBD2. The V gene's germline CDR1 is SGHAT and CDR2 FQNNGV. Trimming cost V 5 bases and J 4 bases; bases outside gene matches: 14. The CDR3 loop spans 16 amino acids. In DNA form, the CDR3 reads TGTGCCAGCAGCCCCCTCGTGCGTGCGGGAGTTTACGAGCAGTACTTC. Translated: CASSPLVRAGVYEQYF. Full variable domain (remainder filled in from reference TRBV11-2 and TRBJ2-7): EAGVAQSPRYKIIEKRQSVAFWCNPISGHATLYWYQQILGQGPKLLIQFQNNGVVDDSQLPKDRFSAERLKGVDSTLKIQPAKLEDSAVYLCASSPLVRAGVYEQYFGPGTRLTVT.

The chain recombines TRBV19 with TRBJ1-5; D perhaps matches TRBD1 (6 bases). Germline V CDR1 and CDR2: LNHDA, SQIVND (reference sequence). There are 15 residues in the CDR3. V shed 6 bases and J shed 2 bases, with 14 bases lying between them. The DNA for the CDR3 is TGTGCCAGTAGGGACCGGGACAACCGCAATCAGCCCCAGCATTTT. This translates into CASRDRDNRNQPQHF. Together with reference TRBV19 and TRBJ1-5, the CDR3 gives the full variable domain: DGGITQSPKYLFRKEGQNVTLSCEQNLNHDAMYWYRQDPGQGLRLIYYSQIVNDFQKGDIAEGYSVSREKKESFPLTVTSAQKNPTAFYLCASRDRDNRNQPQHFGDGTRLSIL.